This entry lists 9 T cell receptor beta chains sequenced from one sample in a study of T cell responses to AZD1222 COVID-19 vaccine. Measured with immunoSEQ multiplex PCR; TCRdb has only the in-frame clones, and not every one. The sample records more than 150,000 clones, approximately 91% being singletons. Specimen: peripheral blood, collected 28 days after the second AZD1222 dose. These TCRs come from an adult who received the AZD1222 COVID-19 vaccine.

This chain uses TRBV5-6 with TRBJ1-4; D is possibly TRBD1 (5 bases). CDR1 and CDR2 from the germline V gene are SGHDT and YYEEEE. The germline V and J ends were trimmed by 0 bases and 7 bases, with 10 bases remaining between them. The CDR3 runs to 14 residues. The CDR3: CASSLAGNFEKLFF. In nucleotides, the CDR3 is TGTGCCAGCAGCTTGGCAGGGAACTTTGAAAAACTGTTTTTT.

CDR3 sequence: CASLTGDTEAFF. CDR3 coding DNA: TGTGCCAGTTTGACAGGGGACACTGAAGCTTTCTTT. This chain links TRBV19 with TRBJ1-1; 8 nucleotides align to TRBD1. The CDR3 spans 12 residues. The germline V gene encodes CDR1 LNHDA and CDR2 SQIVND (reference sequence). V was clipped by 8 bases and J by 3 bases; unmatched bases: 2.

The chain has TRBV11-2 and TRBJ2-7; a possible D gene is TRBD2 (6 bases). This CDR3 is built from 16 residues. CDR1 is SGHAT, CDR2 FQNNGV, per germline. Trimming pared 1 base from V and 0 bases from J, leaving 13 bases between. The CDR3 protein is CASSLGEGRSSYEQYF. CDR3 DNA sequence: TGTGCCAGCAGCTTAGGCGAAGGGAGGAGCTCCTACGAGCAGTACTTC.

The chain combines TRBV10-3 with TRBJ2-3, with TRBD2 matching over 12 bases. The ends lost 3 bases at V and 2 bases at J; junction bases unmatched: 6. Looked up from germline, CDR1 is ENHRY and CDR2 is SYGVKD. The CDR3 extends over 17 amino acids. Here the CDR3 DNA reads TGTGCCATCAGTGACCCGAGGACTAGCGGGGTCACAGATACGCAGTATTTT. Protein: CAISDPRTSGVTDTQYF.

The rearrangement joins TRBV13 to TRBJ1-5; D perhaps matches TRBD1 (5 bases). This CDR3 region has 14 residues. Germline V gives CDR1 PRHDT, CDR2 FYEKMQ (reference sequence). V was pared by 0 bases and J by 7 bases, with 10 bases between. CDR3 protein: CASSLGQGTQPQHF. CDR3 nucleotides: TGTGCCAGCAGCTTAGGCCAGGGAACCCAGCCCCAGCATTTT. Combining the CDR3 with reference TRBV13 and TRBJ1-5 gives the whole variable domain AAGVIQSPRHLIKEKRETATLKCYPIPRHDTVYWYQQGPGQDPQFLISFYEKMQSDKGSIPDRFSAQQFSDYHSELNMSSLELGDSALYFCASSLGQGTQPQHFGDGTRLSIL.

This rearrangement joins TRBV5-4 to TRBJ2-3; 8 nucleotides agree with TRBD1. Losses at the gene ends were 1 base for V and 3 bases for J; bases not matched to a gene: 4. Germline CDR1 is SGHNT and CDR2 is YYREEE (reference sequence). The CDR3 contains 15 residues. DNA for the CDR3: TGTGCCAGCAGCTTGCAGGGGGCGGGAACAGATACGCAGTATTTT. Protein product: CASSLQGAGTDTQYF. Looking up the rest from reference TRBV5-4 and TRBJ2-3 gives the full variable domain: ETGVTQSPTHLIKTRGQQVTLRCSSQSGHNTVSWYQQALGQGPQFIFQYYREEENGRGNFPPRFSGLQFPNYSSELNVNALELDDSALYLCASSLQGAGTDTQYFGPGTRLTVL.

This clone has a handful of counts. The V gene is TRBV9, the J gene TRBJ2-2; 7 bases are shared with TRBD2. From germline, CDR1 is SGDLS and CDR2 YYNGEE. The CDR3 is 16 amino acids. V lost 0 bases to trimming and J lost 7 bases; unmatched junction nucleotides: 9. CDR3 amino acids: CASSVVASGRIGELFF. The CDR3 nucleotides read TGTGCCAGCAGCGTAGTAGCTAGCGGTCGTATCGGGGAGCTGTTTTTT.

The V gene is TRBV28, the J gene TRBJ2-2; TRBD2 matches 9 bases. The germline V gene has CDR1 MDHEN and CDR2 SYDVKM. CDR3 length: 17 amino acids. J was trimmed by 4 bases and V by 4 bases; bases with no gene match: 10. Here the CDR3 reads CASSSPGGRAPTGELFF. The CDR3, as DNA: TGTGCCAGCAGTTCTCCGGGCGGGAGGGCCCCCACCGGGGAGCTGTTTTTT.

The chain joins TRBV5-1 to TRBJ2-2; tentatively, D is TRBD2 (6 bases). There are 17 residues in the CDR3. V lost 1 base and J lost 7, with 20 bases in between. Germline-derived CDR1 and CDR2 are SGHRS and YFSETQ. CDR3 nucleotide sequence: TGCGCCAGCAGCTTGACAGGTCCTGGACTACGGGGCGGGGAGCTGTTTTTT. As protein: CASSLTGPGLRGGELFF.